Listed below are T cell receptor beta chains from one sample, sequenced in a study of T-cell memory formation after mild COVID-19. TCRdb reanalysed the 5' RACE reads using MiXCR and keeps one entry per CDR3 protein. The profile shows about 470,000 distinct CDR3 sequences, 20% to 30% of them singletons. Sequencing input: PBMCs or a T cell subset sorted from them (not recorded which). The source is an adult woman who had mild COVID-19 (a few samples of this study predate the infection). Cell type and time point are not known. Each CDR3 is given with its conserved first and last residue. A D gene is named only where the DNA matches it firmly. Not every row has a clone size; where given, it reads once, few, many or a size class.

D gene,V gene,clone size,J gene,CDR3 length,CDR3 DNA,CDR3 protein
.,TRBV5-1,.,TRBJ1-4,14,TGCGCCAGCAGATTGACAGCATCTAATGAAAAACTGTTTTTT,CASRLTASNEKLFF
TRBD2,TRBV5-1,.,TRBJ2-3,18,TGCGCCAGCAGCTTGGGCCGGACTAGCGGGGTCGTGGCAGATACGCAGTATTTT,CASSLGRTSGVVADTQYF
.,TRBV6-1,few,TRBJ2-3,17,TGTGCCAGCAGTCCTAAGCCCGGCGAGCGTCACACAGATACGCAGTATTTT,CASSPKPGERHTDTQYF
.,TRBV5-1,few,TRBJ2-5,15,TGCGCCAGCAGCTTGGGGCAACAGGGTCAAGAGACCCAGTACTTC,CASSLGQQGQETQYF
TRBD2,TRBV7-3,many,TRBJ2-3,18,TGTGCCAGCAGCTTATGGGCTCCTAGCGGGGGGACACCAGATACGCAGTATTTT,CASSLWAPSGGTPDTQYF
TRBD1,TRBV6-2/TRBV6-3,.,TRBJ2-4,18,TGTGCCAGCAGTTACATAGGACAGGGGGCCTTAGCCAAAAACATTCAGTACTTC,CASSYIGQGALAKNIQYF
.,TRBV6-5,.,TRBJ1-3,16,TGTGCCAGCAGTTACCTGACAGGCAAATCTGGAAACACCATATATTTT,CASSYLTGKSGNTIYF
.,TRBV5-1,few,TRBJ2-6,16,TGCGCCAGCAGCTTAGACGGTTCTGCTGGGGCCAACGTCCTGACTTTC,CASSLDGSAGANVLTF
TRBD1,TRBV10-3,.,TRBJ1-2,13,TGTGCCATCAGTCCGGGACAGGGGAGCGGCTACACCTTC,CAISPGQGSGYTF
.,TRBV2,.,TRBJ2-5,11,TGTGCCAGCTGTATGAGTGAGACCCAGTACTTC,CASCMSETQYF
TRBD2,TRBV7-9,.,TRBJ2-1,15,TGTGCCAGCAGCTTACGGACTAGCGACTACAATGAGCAGTTCTTC,CASSLRTSDYNEQFF
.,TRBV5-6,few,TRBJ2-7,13,TGTGCCAGCAGCTTGGTCACCACCTACGAGCAGTACTTC,CASSLVTTYEQYF
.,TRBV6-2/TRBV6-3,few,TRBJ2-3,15,TGTGCCAGCAGCCTAGATCCGGGGTTGGGAGATACGCAGTATTTT,CASSLDPGLGDTQYF
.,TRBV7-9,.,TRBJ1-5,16,TGTGCCAGCAGCTTAGGCCCGGCGGGGGGCGGTCAGCCCCAGCATTTT,CASSLGPAGGGQPQHF
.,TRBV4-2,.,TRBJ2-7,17,TGTGCCAGCAGCCCAGAGGAAAGGGACTCAACCCCCTACGAGCAGTACTTC,CASSPEERDSTPYEQYF
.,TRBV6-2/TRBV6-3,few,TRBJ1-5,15,TGTGCCAGCACCCCCGGCCGGACAGGCAATCAGCCCCAGCATTTT,CASTPGRTGNQPQHF
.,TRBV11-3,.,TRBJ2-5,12,TGTGCCAGTGGACCCCCGGGAGAGACCCAGTACTTC,CASGPPGETQYF
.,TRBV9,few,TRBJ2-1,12,TGTGCCAGCAGCGTACTGGGGAATGAGCAGTTCTTC,CASSVLGNEQFF
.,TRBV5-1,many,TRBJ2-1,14,TGCGCCAGCAGCTTGATTACGGCTCAAGCCGGGGGGTTCTTC,CASSLITAQAGGFF
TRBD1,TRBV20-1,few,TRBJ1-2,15,TGCAGTGCTAGAGAGCCACAGGGGGCTAACTATGGCTACACCTTC,CSAREPQGANYGYTF
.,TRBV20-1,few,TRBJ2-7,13,TGCAGTGCTAGAGATCATGGTTTCCCGCTGCAGTACTTC,CSARDHGFPLQYF
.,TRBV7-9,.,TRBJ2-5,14,TGTGCCAGCAGCTCGGACGGCTCGCGGGAGACCCAGTACTTC,CASSSDGSRETQYF
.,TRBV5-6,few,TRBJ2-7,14,TGTGCCAGCAGCCAGGCGGGACGCGTGTACGAGCAGTACTTC,CASSQAGRVYEQYF
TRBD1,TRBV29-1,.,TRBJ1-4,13,TGCAGCGTCGCCCGACAGGGTCCCGGCAAACTGTTTTTT,CSVARQGPGKLFF
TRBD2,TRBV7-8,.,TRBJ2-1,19,TGTGCCAGCAGCCCTCCGGGACTAGCGGGAGAAGCATCCTACAATGAGCAGTTCTTC,CASSPPGLAGEASYNEQFF
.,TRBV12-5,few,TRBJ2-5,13,TGTGCTAGTGGTTCCCACAGAGGGATGGCCCAGTACTTC,CASGSHRGMAQYF
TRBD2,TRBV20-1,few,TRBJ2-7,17,TGCAGTGCTAGACGGGGCGGGCTAGCGGGGTTTACCTACGAGCAGTACTTC,CSARRGGLAGFTYEQYF
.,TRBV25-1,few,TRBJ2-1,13,TGTGCCAGCTGGGAGAGCTCCTACAATGAGCAGTTCTTC,CASWESSYNEQFF
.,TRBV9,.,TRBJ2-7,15,TGTGCCAGCAGCGTAGACGGGTCACTGTCCTACGAGCAGTACTTC,CASSVDGSLSYEQYF
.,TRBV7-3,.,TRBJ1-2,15,TGTGCCAGCAGCTTAATGGGGGGTTTACCTGGTGGCTACACCTTC,CASSLMGGLPGGYTF
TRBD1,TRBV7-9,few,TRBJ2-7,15,TGTGCCAGCAGCCATGCCCCGACAGGGGGCTACGAGCAGTACTTC,CASSHAPTGGYEQYF
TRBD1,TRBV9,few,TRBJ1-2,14,TGTGCCAGCAGCGTAGAGGGGACAGGGGTTGGCTACACCTTC,CASSVEGTGVGYTF
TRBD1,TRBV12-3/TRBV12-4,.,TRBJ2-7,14,TGTGCCAGCAGCCAGACAGGGGGGCTTCGGGAGCAGTACTTC,CASSQTGGLREQYF
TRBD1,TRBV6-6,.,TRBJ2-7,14,TGTGCCAGCAGGCATGGTCAGGGGGCCTACGAGCAGTACTTC,CASRHGQGAYEQYF
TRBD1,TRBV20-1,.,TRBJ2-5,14,TGCAGTGCTAGATCCCAGGGGGCCGGAGAGACCCAGTACTTC,CSARSQGAGETQYF
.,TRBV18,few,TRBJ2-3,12,TGTGCCAGCTCACACGTAGAAGATACGCAGTATTTT,CASSHVEDTQYF
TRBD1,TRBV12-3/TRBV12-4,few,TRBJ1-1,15,TGTGCCAGCAGTCCTACGACAGGGGGCTGGGCTGAAGCTTTCTTT,CASSPTTGGWAEAFF
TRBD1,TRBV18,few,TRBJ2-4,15,TGTGCCAGCTCCGACAGGGCGCGAGCCAAAAACATTCAGTACTTC,CASSDRARAKNIQYF
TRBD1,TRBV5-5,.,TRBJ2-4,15,TGTGCCAGCAGCATGGACAGGGGCGATGGAAACATTCAGTACTTC,CASSMDRGDGNIQYF
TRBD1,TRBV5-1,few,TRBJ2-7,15,TGCGCCAGCAGCCTAAGCCCGGGACAGGCTATCGGGCAGTACTTC,CASSLSPGQAIGQYF
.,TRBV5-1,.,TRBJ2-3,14,TGCGCCAGCAGCTTGGCGGAAAGCACAGATACGCAGTATTTT,CASSLAESTDTQYF
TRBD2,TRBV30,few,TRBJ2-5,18,TGTGCCTGGGGGGGAAGACCCGGGACTAGCGGGAGTGGGGAGACCCAGTACTTC,CAWGGRPGTSGSGETQYF
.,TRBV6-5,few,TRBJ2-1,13,TGTGCCACCAAGCGGGACATGTACAATGAGCAGTTCTTC,CATKRDMYNEQFF
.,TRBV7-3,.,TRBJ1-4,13,TGTGCCAGCAGCACATTTGTGGGGGAGACACTGTTTTTT,CASSTFVGETLFF
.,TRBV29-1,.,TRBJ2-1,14,TGCAGCGCCGATGGGACCTCCTCCTACAATGAGCAGTTCTTC,CSADGTSSYNEQFF
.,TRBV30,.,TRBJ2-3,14,TGTGCCTGGAGGACAGGAGTTGGCACAGATACGCAGTATTTT,CAWRTGVGTDTQYF
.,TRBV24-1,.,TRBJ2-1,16,TGTGCCACCAGTGACACCTCGCGAGGGGGGGCCAATGAGCAGTTCTTC,CATSDTSRGGANEQFF
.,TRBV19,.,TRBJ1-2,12,TGTGCCAGCGGACCCAGGACCCTCCCATTCTCCTTC,CASGPRTLPFSF
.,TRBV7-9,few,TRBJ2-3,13,TGTGCCAGCAGCTTAGCGGACGGCGATACGCAGTATTTT,CASSLADGDTQYF
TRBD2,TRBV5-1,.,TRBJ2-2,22,TGCGCCAGCAGCTTGTCACTCACGAGAGTGTCACTAGCGGGCTTACACACCGGGGAGCTGTTTTTT,CASSLSLTRVSLAGLHTGELFF
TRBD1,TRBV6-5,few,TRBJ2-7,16,TGTGCCAGCAGTTACTACCCCCCGGACAGGGGCCGCGAGCAGTACTTC,CASSYYPPDRGREQYF